The present T cell receptor beta chain was sequenced within a study of T cell responses to AZD1222 COVID-19 vaccine (dated by TCRdb to about 2021). The study in broad terms: AZD1222 recipients whose second dose came at about 4 weeks and those whose second dose came at about 12 weeks were combined into one group, since spike-specific TCR depth and breadth did not differ between the two schedules. TCR sequencing was performed for 230 to 250 trial participants, of whom about 200 were given two doses of AZD1222 and around 25 were given two doses of MenACWY control vaccine. Enrollment into the trials was organized by age into subgroups of 18-55, 56-69 and 70-plus years, and those subgroups contained approximately 150, 30 and 60 TCR-sequenced participants, respectively.

Unmatched junction bases come to 7, with V trimmed by 1 base and J by 1 base. The CDR3 measures 17 amino acids from cysteine to phenylalanine. Here the CDR3 DNA is all that survives: 51 bases in frame from base 1. According to the germline V gene (reference sequence), CDR1 reads LGHDT and CDR2 reads YNNKEL. Note on this clone: This clone's antigen is unknown. Base qualities were left out, and no much larger clone turns up one base away.

What this sample's time point label stands for: baseline before first vaccination. The vaccinee samples were drawn from two UK trials, COV001 and COV002, one of which was a single-blind randomized controlled phase 2/3 trial testing AZD1222 (ChAdOx1 nCoV-19) in healthy adults. Trial participant PBMC samples were collected at day 0 and day 28 after the second dose for TCRbeta chain sequencing. The CDR3 regions of human TCRbeta chains were analyzed by immunosequencing. From the authors' description of their analysis: TCRs in the repertoires were matched against a reference library of SARS-CoV-2-specific TCRs that had been generated with the MIRA antigen-specificity platform. Breadth was defined as the fraction of unique TCRs that were SARS-CoV-2-associated, and depth was defined as the fraction of total T cells that were SARS-CoV-2-associated. Using the MIRA data, each spike-specific TCR was assigned both to the spike region to which the TCR was reactive and to a CD4 or CD8 class. Log10-transformed breadth and depth values were compared by one-way ANOVA with Sidak's multiple comparisons tests. Sourced from immuneACCESS, this table was stored by TCRdb with only in-frame sequences that have V and J called. A share of the clones is absent; for the studies checked, an unresolved V gene accounts for under half, and the remainder has no known explanation. That table gives V, J and clone size, and the DNA gave D and trimming. The sample records approximately 190,000 clones, roughly 88% of which are singletons. Clones ranked in the top ten supply 0.99% of the sample.

Results and caveats for the whole study, not just this receptor: Reportedly, almost half of the unique spike-specific TCRs recognized epitopes lying outside the regions that are mutated in the B.1.351 and B.1.1.7 variants. Only 5 to 7 AZD1222 recipients were SARS-CoV-2 seropositive at baseline, limiting conclusions about previously exposed vaccinees. CD4 TCRs associated with the vaccine covered the entire spike protein, and the dominant responses were in regions 160-218 and 743-854. After two AZD1222 doses, spike-specific TCR breadth and depth were significantly higher than at day 0 and than in MenACWY recipients. The 56-69-year group was small, and its depth increase did not reach significance, likely because of low power. Participants were mostly white British, with more females than males. The authors suggested clonal diversity may have been underestimated. No day 14 peak-response samples were available, so repertoires were characterized only after the peak T cell response.

The rearrangement joined TRBV3-1 (or the pseudogene TRBV3-2) to TRBJ1-2, and 9 junction bases match TRBD1. Sequencing used peripheral blood, obtained on day 0 of AZD1222 vaccination. The sequence came from an adult in good health. CDR3 region: CASSQAGQGGSNYGYTF. The DNA is as follows: TGTGCCAGCAGCCAAGCGGGACAGGGAGGAAGTAACTATGGCTACACCTTC.